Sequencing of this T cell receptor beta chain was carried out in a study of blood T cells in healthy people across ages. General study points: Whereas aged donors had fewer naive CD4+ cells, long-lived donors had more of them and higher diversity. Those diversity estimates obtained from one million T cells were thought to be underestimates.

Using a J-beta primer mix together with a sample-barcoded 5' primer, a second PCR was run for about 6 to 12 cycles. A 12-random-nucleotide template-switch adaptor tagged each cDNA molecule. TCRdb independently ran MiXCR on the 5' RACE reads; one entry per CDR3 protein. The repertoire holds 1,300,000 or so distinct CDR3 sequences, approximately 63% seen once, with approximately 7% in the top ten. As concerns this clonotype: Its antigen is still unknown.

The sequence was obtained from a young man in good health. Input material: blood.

The CDR3, as DNA: TGTGCCAGCAGCCAATTCCAGGGGGATGCTGGGGCCAACGTCCTGACTTTC. It codes for CASSQFQGDAGANVLTF. The J gene is TRBJ2-6, the V gene TRBV4-2; 7 bases are shared with TRBD1. The CDR3 is 17 residues long. After removal of 2 bases from V and 2 bases from J, the junction contained 6 bases not matched to a gene. The germline CDR1 and CDR2 sequences are LGHNA and YNFKEQ.